These 29 T cell receptor beta chains came from one sample sequenced in a study of CD8 T cells in ankylosing spondylitis. TCRdb passed the 5' RACE reads through MiXCR, listing each CDR3 protein once. The sample contains about 27,000 distinct CDR3 sequences, over 6.5% of which appear only once. The material sequenced was blood. Receptors originate from a male donor with ankylosing spondylitis or in good health (not recorded which).

This clonotype was picked up many times. The chain uses TRBV7-2 and TRBJ2-1, with a weak D call TRBD2 (6 bases). CDR1 and CDR2 (germline): SGHTA, FQGNSA. The V end lost 1 base, the J end lost 6 bases, and 7 bases lay between the germline ends. CDR3 size: 13 residues. CDR3 in amino acids: CASSLGLGNEQFF. The DNA of the CDR3 is TGTGCCAGCAGCTTAGGACTAGGCAATGAGCAGTTCTTC.

This clonotype was seen a few times. The V call is TRBV5-5, the J call TRBJ2-7, with a possible D match to TRBD1 (5 bases). CDR3 length: 14 amino acids. V was pared by 4 bases and J by 3 bases, with 14 bases between. Germline V gene sequence: CDR1 SGHKS, CDR2 YYEKEE (reference sequence). CDR3 sequence: CASSQGFRLYEQYF. As DNA, the CDR3 is TGTGCCAGCAGCCAGGGTTTCCGGCTCTACGAGCAGTACTTC.

Here the CDR3 DNA reads TGTGCCAGCAGCCAACGGGCTTACAATGAGCAGTTCTTC. Translation: CASSQRAYNEQFF. The chain has TRBV7-2 and TRBJ2-1; no firm D call. The CDR3 runs 13 residues. Germline loops: CDR1 SGHTA, CDR2 FQGNSA. V was trimmed by 5 bases and J by 4 bases, leaving 9 bases between them.

In its sample, this clonotype was seen a few times. V and J are TRBV29-1 and TRBJ1-1; tentatively, D is TRBD1 (6 bases). CDR1 and CDR2 from the germline V gene are SQVTM and ANQGSEA. V dropped 7 bases and J dropped 1 base, with 10 bases sitting between them. The CDR3 runs 12 residues. The CDR3 DNA reads as TGCAGCGGAGGGGGGACGAACACTGAAGCTTTCTTT. Its translation: CSGGGTNTEAFF.

This clonotype was seen a few times. The genes are TRBV5-1 and TRBJ2-1, with 10 bases identical to TRBD2. The CDR3 runs to 14 residues. CDR1 and CDR2 from the germline V gene are SGHRS and YFSETQ. V shed 7 bases, J shed 4 bases, and the junction held 5 bases outside the gene matches. DNA of the CDR3: TGCGCCAGCTCGACTAGCGGGTTATACAATGAGCAGTTCTTC. Translating gives CASSTSGLYNEQFF. Full variable domain (outside the CDR3, taken from reference TRBV5-1 and TRBJ2-1): KAGVTQTPRYLIKTRGQQVTLSCSPISGHRSVSWYQQTPGQGLQFLFEYFSETQRNKGNFPGRFSGRQFSNSRSEMNVSTLELGDSALYLCASSTSGLYNEQFFGPGTRLTVL.

In its sample, this clonotype was seen once. This chain links TRBV19 with TRBJ2-1; D is ambiguous. V was shortened by 5 bases and J by 4 bases, with 6 bases between the two germline ends. The germline gives CDR1 LNHDA, CDR2 SQIVND (reference sequence). The CDR3 totals 12 residues. Written as DNA, the CDR3 is TGTGCCAGTAGTGCCGAATACAATGAGCAGTTCTTC. Residues: CASSAEYNEQFF.

This clonotype was observed many times. The chain couples TRBV27 to TRBJ1-5; D might be TRBD1 (6 bases). Trimming removed 0 bases at V and 4 bases at J, with 13 bases between. Germline V lookup: CDR1 MNHEY, CDR2 SMNVEV (reference sequence). The CDR3 has 16 amino acids. This CDR3 reads CASSLSGGLRNQPQHF. The CDR3 coding sequence is TGTGCCAGCAGTTTATCTGGGGGGCTGAGGAATCAGCCCCAGCATTTT.

The chain joins TRBV7-2 to TRBJ2-3; 8 nucleotides align to TRBD2. The V gene end was trimmed by 0 bases and the J gene end by 5 bases; junction bases not matched to a gene: 7. CDR1 SGHTA and CDR2 FQGNSA come from the germline V gene. The CDR3 is 16 residues long. CDR3 sequence: CASSLATGGPKDTQYF. The CDR3 DNA sequence: TGTGCCAGCAGCTTAGCGACGGGGGGGCCAAAAGATACGCAGTATTTT.

The rearrangement links TRBV20-1 to TRBJ2-1, with 14 bases lining up with TRBD2. V dropped 8 bases and J dropped 7; count of bases not matched to a gene: 4. Germline V gene data show CDR1 as DFQATT and CDR2 as SNEGSKA (reference sequence). The CDR3 is 13 residues long. CDR3 sequence (DNA): TGCAGTTTCTGGACTAGCGGGAGGAATGAGCAGTTCTTC. Amino acid sequence: CSFWTSGRNEQFF.

The J gene is TRBJ2-2, the V gene TRBV7-3; 7 bases map to TRBD2. V shed 3 bases, J shed 2 bases, and the junction held 15 bases outside the gene matches. This CDR3 is 19 amino acids long. Germline values: CDR1 SGHTA, CDR2 FQGTGA. Here the CDR3 reads CASSFGAAPGLINTGELFF. DNA for the CDR3: TGTGCCAGCAGCTTCGGCGCCGCTCCGGGACTAATCAACACCGGGGAGCTGTTTTTT.

Ten or more counts support this clonotype. V gene TRBV10-3 combines with J gene TRBJ2-5; 7 bases map to TRBD2. This CDR3 contains 13 residues. Germline CDR1 reads ENHRY; CDR2 reads SYGVKD. V lost 4 bases, J lost 1 base, and 0 bases stayed unmatched. The CDR3 sequence: CAISGEGQETQYF. The CDR3 DNA reads TGTGCCATCAGTGGGGAGGGCCAAGAGACCCAGTACTTC.

The chain couples TRBV12-3 or TRBV12-4 to TRBJ1-2; D not resolved. V lost 3 bases, J lost 5 bases, and 10 bases lay in between. There are 13 residues in the CDR3. CDR3 sequence reads: CASSFGTRYGYTF. The DNA of the CDR3 is TGTGCCAGCAGTTTTGGCACCAGATATGGCTACACCTTC.

This clonotype has a handful of counts. The J gene is TRBJ2-1, the V gene TRBV9; D possibly corresponds to TRBD1 (6 bases). The germline gives CDR1 SGDLS, CDR2 YYNGEE. The CDR3 contains 16 residues. The V end lost 4 bases, the J end lost 6 bases, and 20 bases lay between the germline ends. For the CDR3, the DNA is TGTGCCAGCAGCCTTAGTCCCGAGGGACATTCCAATGAGCAGTTCTTC. Translating gives CASSLSPEGHSNEQFF.

This clonotype showed up just a few times. The chain uses TRBV4-3 and TRBJ2-3; 7 bases align to TRBD1. Per the germline V gene, CDR1 is LGHNA and CDR2 is YSLEER. The CDR3 contains 14 residues. V lost 0 bases and J lost 4; bases outside the gene matches: 1. The CDR3 sequence is CASSQDQGADTQYF. As DNA, the CDR3 is TGCGCCAGCAGCCAAGATCAGGGGGCAGATACGCAGTATTTT.

This clonotype has only a few counts. The rearrangement links TRBV27 to TRBJ2-7, with 8 bases lining up with TRBD2. The CDR3 has 14 residues. The V and J ends lost 4 bases and 3 bases, in that order; junction bases with no gene match: 5. Germline CDR1 and CDR2: MNHEY and SMNVEV (reference sequence). The CDR3 region is CASSSGRAFYEQYF. In DNA, the CDR3 is TGTGCCAGCAGTTCCGGGAGGGCCTTCTACGAGCAGTACTTC.

This clonotype was observed at least ten times. This chain joins TRBV29-1 and TRBJ2-2; 7 positions match TRBD1. The CDR3 has 13 amino acids. In germline, CDR1 is SQVTM, CDR2 ANQGSEA. The junction had 5 bases not matched to a gene; V was cut back by 6 bases and J by 4 bases. CDR3 sequence reads: CSVDSGGTGELFF. The DNA of the CDR3 is TGCAGCGTCGATTCAGGGGGCACCGGGGAGCTGTTTTTT.

The rearrangement joins TRBV24-1 to TRBJ2-2; no reliable D call. Germline V lookup: CDR1 KGHDR, CDR2 SFDVKD. The CDR3 is 13 residues long. The CDR3 loop reads CASSKQAGGELFF. DNA for the CDR3: TGTGCATCCTCCAAGCAGGCAGGCGGGGAGCTGTTTTTT.

The V and J genes are TRBV27 and TRBJ2-3, with D possibly matching TRBD2 (6 bases). V lost 0 bases and J lost 5, with 12 bases in between. CDR1 is MNHEY and CDR2 is SMNVEV in the germline V gene (reference sequence). CDR3 size: 15 residues. The CDR3 DNA follows: TGTGCCAGCAGTTTATCGGGAGTGGGGGGAGATACGCAGTATTTT. This translates into CASSLSGVGGDTQYF.

This clonotype was recorded many times. The CDR3 sequence is CASTFRQGYSNQPQHF. In nucleotides, the CDR3 is TGTGCCAGCACCTTCAGGCAGGGGTATAGCAATCAGCCCCAGCATTTT. The chain combines TRBV6-1 with TRBJ1-5, with D possibly TRBD1 on 6 matching bases. Germline V gene data show CDR1 as MNHNS and CDR2 as SASEGT. The CDR3 contains 16 residues. V dropped 7 bases and J dropped 0 bases, with 16 bases sitting between them.

Only a few counts were recorded for this clonotype. This rearrangement joins TRBV6-6 to TRBJ1-1; no clear D gene. Germline loops: CDR1 MNHNY, CDR2 SVGAGI (reference sequence). CDR3 length equals 14 residues. Trimming shortened V by 3 bases and J by 1 base, and 9 bases separated the two germline ends. The CDR3 here is CASSYAWGNTEAFF. The CDR3 DNA is TGTGCCAGCAGTTATGCATGGGGGAACACTGAAGCTTTCTTT.

V is TRBV6-4 and J is TRBJ2-2; 8 bases line up with TRBD1. V shed 10 bases, J shed 6 bases, and the junction held 13 bases outside the gene matches. Germline CDR1 is MRHNA and CDR2 is SNTAGT. CDR3 size: 15 residues. CDR3 bases: TGTGCCACCTCCCCTCAGGGGGCATCCGCCGGGGAGCTGTTTTTT. This sequence encodes CATSPQGASAGELFF.

The chain joins TRBV20-1 to TRBJ2-3, with D tentatively TRBD2 (5 bases). The V end was cut by 5 bases, the J end by 14 bases, with 20 bases between. CDR1 and CDR2 from the germline V gene are DFQATT and SNEGSKA (reference sequence). CDR3 length: 12 amino acids. This chain's CDR3 is CSAHSPGKGWYF. CDR3 sequence (DNA): TGCAGTGCTCATTCCCCCGGGAAAGGATGGTATTTT.

This clonotype came up a few times. The rearrangement joins TRBV29-1 to TRBJ2-1; D not certain. Germline V gives CDR1 SQVTM, CDR2 ANQGSEA. The CDR3 runs to 12 residues. Trimming took off 6 bases at V and 5 bases at J, with 11 bases between the two ends. CDR3 sequence (DNA): TGCAGCGTGGGATCCCTAAACAATGAGCAGTTCTTC. Protein product: CSVGSLNNEQFF.

This rearrangement joins TRBV10-3 to TRBJ1-5, with 10 bases that match TRBD1. The CDR3 is 14 residues long. Germline V gene data show CDR1 as ENHRY and CDR2 as SYGVKD. J lost 8 bases, V lost 4 bases, and 5 bases had no gene match. Here the CDR3 reads CAISVGDRGEPQHF. The CDR3 coding sequence is TGTGCCATCAGTGTGGGGGACAGGGGAGAGCCCCAGCATTTT.

As concerns this clonotype: One end of the junction fails to match germline, which may point to a read error. The chain joins TRBV3-1 to TRBJ2-3; D is undetermined. Germline loops: CDR1 LGHDT, CDR2 YNNKEL (reference sequence). The CDR3 runs 15 residues. The CDR3 region is CAGSPGPTSTDTQYF. In DNA, the CDR3 is TGTGCCGGCAGCCCGGGCCCCACAAGCACAGATACGCAGTATTTT.

V and J are TRBV20-1 and TRBJ1-6, with 8 bases aligning to TRBD1. The CDR3 loop spans 14 amino acids. J lost 7 bases, V lost 2 bases, and 4 bases had no gene match. Germline V gene sequence: CDR1 DFQATT, CDR2 SNEGSKA (reference sequence). The CDR3 DNA reads TGCAGTGCTAGAACCGGGACAGGAAATTCACCCCTCCACTTT. Amino acid sequence: CSARTGTGNSPLHF.

This chain uses TRBV12-3 or TRBV12-4 with TRBJ2-3; D is tentatively TRBD1 or TRBD2 (5 bases each). This CDR3 spans 14 amino acids. The V end was cut by 3 bases, the J end by 4 bases, with 11 bases between. CDR3: CASSFRQGADTQYF. The CDR3 DNA reads TGTGCCAGCAGTTTTCGGCAGGGAGCAGATACGCAGTATTTT.

The V call is TRBV29-1, the J call TRBJ2-1, with a weak D call TRBD2 (5 bases). Germline V gene lookup returns CDR1 SQVTM and CDR2 ANQGSEA. V was trimmed by 4 bases and J by 3 bases, leaving 10 bases between them. This CDR3 is built from 13 residues. In DNA, the CDR3 is TGCAGCGTTGGGACCCGGGGCTACAATGAGCAGTTCTTC. This codes for CSVGTRGYNEQFF.

The chain links TRBV7-2 to TRBJ2-3; D is undetermined. V lost 8 bases and J 3 bases, leaving 9 bases between the germline ends. The CDR3 loop spans 12 amino acids. Germline V gives CDR1 SGHTA, CDR2 FQGNSA. The CDR3 is CASCLRTDTQYF. In DNA, the CDR3 is TGTGCCAGCTGCCTCAGGACAGATACGCAGTATTTT.